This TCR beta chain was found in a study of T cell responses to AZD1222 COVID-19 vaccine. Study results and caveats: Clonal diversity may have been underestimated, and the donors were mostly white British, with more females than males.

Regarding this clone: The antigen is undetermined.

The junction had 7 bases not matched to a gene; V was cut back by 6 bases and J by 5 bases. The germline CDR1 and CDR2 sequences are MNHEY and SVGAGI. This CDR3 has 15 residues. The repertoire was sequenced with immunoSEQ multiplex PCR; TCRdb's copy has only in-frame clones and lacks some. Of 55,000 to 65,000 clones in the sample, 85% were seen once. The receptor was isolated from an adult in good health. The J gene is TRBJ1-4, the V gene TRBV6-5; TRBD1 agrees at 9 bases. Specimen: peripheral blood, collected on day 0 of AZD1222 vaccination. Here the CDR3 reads CASRETGGSNEKLFF. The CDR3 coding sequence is TGTGCCAGCAGAGAGACAGGGGGGTCCAATGAAAAACTGTTTTTT.